The 23 T cell receptor beta chains listed next were all sequenced from one sample in a study of CD8 T cells in ankylosing spondylitis. TCRdb ran MiXCR on the 5' RACE reads and lists one entry per CDR3 protein. The sample yields under 300,000 distinct CDR3 sequences, 8% to 11% seen once. Sequenced material: blood, either unsorted or a sorted T cell fraction (not recorded which). The receptors stem from a male donor with ankylosing spondylitis or in good health (not recorded which).

This clonotype has at least ten counts. The chain couples TRBV12-3 or TRBV12-4 to TRBJ2-2; D ambiguous. V was clipped by 10 bases and J by 4 bases, with 10 bases between them. There are 12 residues in the CDR3. The CDR3 bases are TGTGCCACCTTTGAAGGCACCGGGGAGCTGTTTTTT. Translating gives CATFEGTGELFF.

This clonotype was observed many times. The chain recombines TRBV7-9 with TRBJ2-4, with 7 bases fitting TRBD1. CDR1 is SEHNR and CDR2 is FQNEAQ in the germline V gene (reference sequence). The trim removed 1 base at V and 9 bases at J, leaving 6 bases unmatched. This CDR3 spans 14 amino acids. The DNA for the CDR3 is TGTGCCAGCAGCTTAGGACAGGGCGGAAGCATTCAGTACTTC. Its protein product is CASSLGQGGSIQYF.

The sample holds many counts of this clonotype. The CDR3 sequence is CASSLGRGLDEQYF. DNA of the CDR3: TGCGCCAGCAGCTTGGGCAGGGGGCTCGACGAGCAGTACTTC. V gene TRBV5-1 combines with J gene TRBJ2-7, with TRBD1 identical over 8 bases. Germline CDR1 is SGHRS and CDR2 is YFSETQ. This CDR3 is 14 amino acids long. J was trimmed by 5 bases and V by 0 bases; bases with no gene match: 4.

There are many counts of this clonotype. The chain is built from TRBV4-1 and TRBJ2-7; D not resolved. V dropped 1 base and J dropped 3 bases, with 10 bases sitting between them. Per germline, CDR1 MGHRA and CDR2 YSYEKL. CDR3 length: 14 residues. As DNA, the CDR3 is TGCGCCAGCAGCCAAGCATCCGGATTCTACGAGCAGTACTTC. Protein: CASSQASGFYEQYF.

Ten or more counts support this clonotype. The chain combines TRBV7-2 with TRBJ1-2; 8 bases fit TRBD1. V was pared by 7 bases and J by 3 bases, with 10 bases of the junction left unmatched. The germline V gene encodes CDR1 SGHTA and CDR2 FQGNSA. This CDR3 has 15 amino acids. The CDR3 protein is CASTLQTGAYYGYTF. The CDR3 DNA reads as TGTGCCAGCACCTTGCAGACAGGGGCATACTATGGCTACACCTTC. Full variable domain (missing parts from reference TRBV7-2 and TRBJ1-2): GAGVSQSPSNKVTEKGKDVELRCDPISGHTALYWYRQSLGQGLEFLIYFQGNSAPDKSGLPSDRFSAERTGGSVSTLTIQRTQQEDSAVYLCASTLQTGAYYGYTFGSGTRLTVV.

This clonotype has a count of ten or more. This chain links TRBV10-3 with TRBJ2-2, with TRBD1 identical over 7 bases. The CDR3 contains 15 residues. In germline, CDR1 is ENHRY, CDR2 SYGVKD. Trimming at V came to 5 bases and at J to 0 bases, leaving 3 bases not matched to a gene. This chain's CDR3 is CAISSGTANTGELFF. CDR3 sequence (DNA): TGTGCCATCAGTTCCGGGACAGCGAACACCGGGGAGCTGTTTTTT.

In this sample, this clonotype turned up a few times. V is TRBV5-1 and J is TRBJ2-7; no clear D. Trimming pared 1 base from V and 6 bases from J, leaving 11 bases between. Germline V lookup: CDR1 SGHRS, CDR2 YFSETQ. This CDR3 contains 13 residues. In DNA, the CDR3 is TGCGCCAGCAGCTTGAACCTAGGGATCGAGCAGTACTTC. It yields the protein CASSLNLGIEQYF. Based on the CDR3 plus reference TRBV5-1 and TRBJ2-7, the full variable domain is KAGVTQTPRYLIKTRGQQVTLSCSPISGHRSVSWYQQTPGQGLQFLFEYFSETQRNKGNFPGRFSGRQFSNSRSEMNVSTLELGDSALYLCASSLNLGIEQYFGPGTRLTVT.

The CDR3 here is CASSLQSTGTSGRYNEQFF. CDR3 coding DNA: TGTGCCAGCAGCCTTCAAAGTACAGGGACTAGCGGAAGATACAATGAGCAGTTCTTC. The chain carries TRBV4-2 and TRBJ2-1, with TRBD2 matching 11 bases. There are 19 residues in the CDR3. In germline, CDR1 is LGHNA, CDR2 YNFKEQ. V shed 4 bases and J 4 bases; nucleotides not matched to a gene: 15.

The CDR3 is CASSQAGYVGELFF. CDR3 in DNA: TGTGCCAGCAGCCAAGCAGGATACGTCGGGGAGCTGTTTTTT. J is TRBJ2-2 and V is TRBV3-1; D call uncertain. The CDR3 has 14 residues. Germline V gene sequence: CDR1 LGHDT, CDR2 YNNKEL (reference sequence). V was cut by 1 base and J by 7 bases, with 10 bases left in between.

The sample holds many counts of this clonotype. This sequence joins TRBV10-3 and TRBJ2-7, with D unresolved. Germline values: CDR1 ENHRY, CDR2 SYGVKD. The CDR3 totals 13 residues. Trimming shortened V by 10 bases and J by 7 bases, and 20 bases separated the two germline ends. In nucleotides, the CDR3 is TGTGCCACCCGAAGCGAGGCATCCCGGGAGCAGTACTTC. As protein: CATRSEASREQYF.

A few counts support this clonotype. V gene TRBV7-9 combines with J gene TRBJ1-2; 10 bases line up with TRBD1. J was trimmed by 5 bases and V by 1 base; bases with no gene match: 4. CDR1 SEHNR and CDR2 FQNEAQ come from the germline V gene (reference sequence). The CDR3 totals 15 residues. CDR3 in amino acids: CASSLEGQGRYGYTF. For the CDR3, the DNA is TGTGCCAGCAGCTTAGAGGGACAGGGGAGATATGGCTACACCTTC.

This clonotype was counted between two and nine times. The chain combines TRBV5-4 with TRBJ1-2; no definite D call. The V end lost 4 bases, the J end lost 6 bases, and 25 bases lay between the germline ends. There are 17 residues in the CDR3. Germline CDR1 SGHNT, CDR2 YYREEE (reference sequence). The CDR3 DNA is TGTGCCAGCAGCAGTCCACCAGGCGCATTCGGAGCAGATGGCTACACCTTC. Its translation is CASSSPPGAFGADGYTF.

The chain uses TRBV12-3 or TRBV12-4 and TRBJ2-2; a possible D gene is TRBD1 (6 bases). V dropped 4 bases and J dropped 9 bases, with 12 bases sitting between them. This CDR3 has 13 amino acids. In DNA, the CDR3 is TGTGCCAGCAGTTCCTCTGGGGGCCGGGAGCTGTTTTTT. Translated, it gives CASSSSGGRELFF.

This clonotype was picked up many times. The CDR3 bases are TGTGCCAGCAGCCATACACAGGCCGCCTCTGGAAACACCATATATTTT. It codes for CASSHTQAASGNTIYF. This chain links TRBV11-2 with TRBJ1-3, with D tentatively TRBD1 (5 bases). The CDR3 is 16 residues long. Germline CDR1 SGHAT, CDR2 FQNNGV. Trimming pared 5 bases from V and 0 bases from J, leaving 14 bases between.

In its sample, this clonotype was seen many times. This chain uses TRBV6-2 or TRBV6-3 with TRBJ2-3; D is possibly TRBD2 (6 bases). Germline V gives CDR1 MNHEY, CDR2 SVGEGT. Trimming removed 4 bases from V and 4 bases from J, with 12 bases in between. This CDR3 contains 14 residues. CDR3 nucleotide sequence: TGTGCCAGCAGTTCAACTAGCACTCCAGATACGCAGTATTTT. Translating gives CASSSTSTPDTQYF.

This clonotype was observed many times. The chain uses TRBV9 and TRBJ1-1; D may be TRBD1 (5 bases). This CDR3 region has 14 residues. The V and J ends lost 0 bases and 3 bases respectively, with 9 bases between them. The germline V gene has CDR1 SGDLS and CDR2 YYNGEE. Here the CDR3 DNA reads TGTGCCAGCAGCGTAGATTCAGGGCACACTGAAGCTTTCTTT. As protein: CASSVDSGHTEAFF.

This clonotype was detected ten times or more. The J gene is TRBJ2-1, the V gene TRBV7-2, with a weak D call TRBD2 (5 bases). Germline V lookup: CDR1 SGHTA, CDR2 FQGNSA. This CDR3 contains 12 residues. In DNA, the CDR3 is TGTGTGGCCTCGCCGGGATTTAGTGAGCAGTTCTTC. This encodes CVASPGFSEQFF.

In this sample, this clonotype turned up a few times. The chain is built from TRBV4-2 and TRBJ1-2, with D unclear. Between the trimmed V and J ends, which lost 0 bases and 11 bases, there was a span of 19 bases. CDR3 length: 15 amino acids. In germline, CDR1 is LGHNA, CDR2 YNFKEQ. The CDR3 bases are TGTGCCAGCAGCCAAGAGAGGTACTTGCTCGACGGGTACACCTTC. Translated, it gives CASSQERYLLDGYTF.

This clonotype was counted a few times. The genes are TRBV23-1 and TRBJ1-6; no clear D gene. TRBV23-1 is identified as an open reading frame with a role that is uncertain. The CDR3 covers 15 residues. Trimming pared 4 bases from V and 5 bases from J, leaving 12 bases between. CDR3 bases: TGCGCCAGCAGTCTCGGCTTTTCCGATAATTCACCCCTCCACTTT. Its protein product is CASSLGFSDNSPLHF.

At least ten counts were recorded for this clonotype. The rearrangement joins TRBV20-1 to TRBJ1-1; tentatively, D is TRBD1 (5 bases). In germline, CDR1 is DFQATT, CDR2 SNEGSKA (reference sequence). Trimming left V 0 bases short and J 0 bases short, with 11 bases between. This CDR3 contains 15 residues. CDR3 DNA: TGCAGTGCTAGAGATTCGGGGCGGGTGAACACTGAAGCTTTCTTT. It encodes CSARDSGRVNTEAFF.

In its sample, this clonotype was seen many times. The CDR3, as DNA: TGTGCCAGCGAACGAGGGGGGGGTGGCTGGAGTAAGGATGAGCAGTTCTTC. It specifies CASERGGGGWSKDEQFF. The chain employs TRBV27 and TRBJ2-1; D is possibly TRBD2 (7 bases). The CDR3 covers 17 residues. V gave up 8 bases and J gave up 8 bases, with 28 bases separating them. The germline V gene encodes CDR1 MNHEY and CDR2 SMNVEV (reference sequence).

This clonotype was seen only a few times. CDR3: CATTQGMNTEAFF. DNA of the CDR3: TGTGCCACTACCCAGGGGATGAACACTGAAGCTTTCTTT. V and J are TRBV6-1 and TRBJ1-1, with a tentative D call TRBD1 (6 bases). Germline V gene data show CDR1 as MNHNS and CDR2 as SASEGT. The CDR3 is 13 amino acids. V dropped 10 bases and J dropped 0 bases, with 12 bases sitting between them.

The table lists this clonotype with many counts. The chain joins TRBV20-1 to TRBJ2-1; 7 nucleotides line up with TRBD2. Germline V gene data show CDR1 as DFQATT and CDR2 as SNEGSKA (reference sequence). V lost 6 bases and J lost 5; bases outside the gene matches: 10. This CDR3 spans 14 amino acids. In DNA form, the CDR3 reads TGCAGTGCACATCCCGCGGGAGTCGACAATGAGCAGTTCTTC. Encoded protein: CSAHPAGVDNEQFF.